The 3 T cell receptor beta chains presented below share a single source sample, sequenced in a study of identical twins. MiXCR was run by TCRdb on the 5' RACE reads, yielding one entry per CDR3 protein. The sample contains about 240,000 distinct CDR3 sequences, 8% to 11% of which appear only once. The sample comprised memory T cells sorted from blood. These receptors were collected from a man aged 50 or older in good health.

This clonotype was counted only a few times. This rearrangement joins TRBV6-1 to TRBJ2-5; 13 bases are shared with TRBD2. The J segment lost 6 bases and the V segment lost 6 bases, leaving 7 bases of the junction unmatched. The CDR3 has 15 residues. Looked up from germline, CDR1 is MNHNS and CDR2 is SASEGT. CDR3 sequence reads: CASSAGLAGAKTQYF. The CDR3 DNA reads TGTGCCAGCAGCGCTGGACTAGCGGGGGCGAAGACCCAGTACTTC.

This clonotype showed up many times. This chain connects TRBV20-1 to TRBJ1-1, with 9 bases identical to TRBD1. In germline, CDR1 is DFQATT, CDR2 SNEGSKA (reference sequence). J lost 0 bases, V lost 8 bases, and 16 bases had no gene match. This CDR3 has 17 residues. The CDR3 sequence: CSTNDRDREEVNTEAFF. The CDR3 coding sequence is TGCAGTACAAACGACCGGGACAGGGAAGAAGTGAACACTGAAGCTTTCTTT.

V gene TRBV4-3 combines with J gene TRBJ2-6; D gene uncertain. In germline, CDR1 is LGHNA, CDR2 YSLEER. V was trimmed by 0 bases and J by 4 bases, leaving 13 bases between them. This CDR3 region has 17 residues. CDR3 sequence (DNA): TGCGCCAGCAGCCAAGATATCCCCGGGTCCGGGGCCAACGTCCTGACTTTC. The encoded protein is CASSQDIPGSGANVLTF.